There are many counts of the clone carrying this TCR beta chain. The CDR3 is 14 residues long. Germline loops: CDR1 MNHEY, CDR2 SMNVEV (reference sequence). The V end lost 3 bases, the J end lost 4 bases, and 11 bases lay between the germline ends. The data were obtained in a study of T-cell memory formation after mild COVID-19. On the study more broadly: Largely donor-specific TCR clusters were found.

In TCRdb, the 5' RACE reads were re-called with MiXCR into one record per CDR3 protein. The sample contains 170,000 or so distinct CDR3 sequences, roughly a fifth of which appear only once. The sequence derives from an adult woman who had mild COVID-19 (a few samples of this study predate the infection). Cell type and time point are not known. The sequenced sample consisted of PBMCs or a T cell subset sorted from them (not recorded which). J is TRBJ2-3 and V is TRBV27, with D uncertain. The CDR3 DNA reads TGTGCCAGCAGTTTTTTCTCGGCAGCAGATACGCAGTATTTT. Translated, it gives CASSFFSAADTQYF.